This T cell receptor beta chain appears in the sequencing data of a study of control samples from healthy donors and cancer patients. This CDR3 has 15 residues. Germline lookup yields CDR1 ENHRY and CDR2 SYGVKD. The germline V and J ends were trimmed by 1 base and 2 bases, with 12 bases remaining between them. Sequencing was performed with immunoSEQ multiplex PCR; in TCRdb, only in-frame clones are kept and a portion is missing. The table has approximately 170,000 clones, 93% seen once. Sequencing was done on a sample of blood. The chain joins TRBV10-3 to TRBJ2-7; D is undetermined. This TCR was recovered from a woman aged 60-70 years in good health. The CDR3 spells CAISELPLGTYEQYF. The DNA of the CDR3 is TGTGCCATCAGTGAGTTACCGCTGGGCACCTACGAGCAGTACTTC.